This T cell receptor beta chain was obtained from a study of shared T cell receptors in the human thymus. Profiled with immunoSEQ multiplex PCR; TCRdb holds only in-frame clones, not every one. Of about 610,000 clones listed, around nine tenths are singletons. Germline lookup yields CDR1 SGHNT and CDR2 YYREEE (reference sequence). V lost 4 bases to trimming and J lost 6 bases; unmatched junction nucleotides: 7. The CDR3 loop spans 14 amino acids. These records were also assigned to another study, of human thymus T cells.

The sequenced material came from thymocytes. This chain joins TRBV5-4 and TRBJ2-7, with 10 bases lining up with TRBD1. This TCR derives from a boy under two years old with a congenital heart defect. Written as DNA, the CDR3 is TGTGCCAGCAGCCACCCGGGACAGGGGCTCGAGCAGTACTTC. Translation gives CASSHPGQGLEQYF.